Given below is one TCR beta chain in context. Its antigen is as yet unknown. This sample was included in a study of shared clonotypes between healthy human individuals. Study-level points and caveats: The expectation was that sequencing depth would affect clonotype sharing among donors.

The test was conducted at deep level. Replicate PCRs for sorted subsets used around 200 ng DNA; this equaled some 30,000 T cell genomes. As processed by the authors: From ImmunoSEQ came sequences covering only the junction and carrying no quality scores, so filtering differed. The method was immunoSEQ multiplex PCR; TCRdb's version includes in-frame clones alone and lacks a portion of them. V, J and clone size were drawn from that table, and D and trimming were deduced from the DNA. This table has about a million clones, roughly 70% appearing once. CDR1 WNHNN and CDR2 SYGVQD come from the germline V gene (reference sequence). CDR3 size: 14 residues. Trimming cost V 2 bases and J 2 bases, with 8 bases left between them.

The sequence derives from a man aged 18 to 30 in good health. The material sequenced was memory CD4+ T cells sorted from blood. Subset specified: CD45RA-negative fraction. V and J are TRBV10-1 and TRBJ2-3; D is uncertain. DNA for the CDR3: TGCGCCAGCAGTGAGCATGGAGACACAGATACGCAGTATTTT. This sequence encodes CASSEHGDTDTQYF.